Listed below are T cell receptor beta chains from one sample, sequenced in a study of shared clonotypes between healthy human individuals. The repertoire was sequenced with immunoSEQ multiplex PCR; TCRdb's copy has only in-frame clones and lacks some. The sample lists 750,000 to 1,000,000 clones, over 90% seen once, with around 24% in the top ten. The source material was naive CD8+ T cells sorted from blood. The receptors were gathered from a man aged 30-40 years in good health. Each CDR3 is given with its conserved first and last residue. The D gene is left open where the match is weak. Clone size, where shown, is once, few, many, or a class for clones that have expanded.

CDR3nt	CDR3aa	v_gene	j_gene	abundance	d_gene
TGTGCCAGCAGTGAAATCCCGAGACAGGGGGAGACTAACTATGGCTACACCTTC	CASSEIPRQGETNYGYTF	TRBV6-1	TRBJ1-2	-	TRBD1
TGTGCCAGCAGACTCAGGGGGGACTACGAGCAGTACTTC	CASRLRGDYEQYF	TRBV28	TRBJ2-7	-	-
TGCGCCAGCAGCGAGGGACAGGGAGGCTACGAGCAGTACTTC	CASSEGQGGYEQYF	TRBV4-1	TRBJ2-7	-	TRBD1
TGTGCTAGTGCCTTCGGGACTACGACCTACAATGAGCAGTTCTTC	CASAFGTTTYNEQFF	TRBV12-5	TRBJ2-1	-	TRBD2
TGCGCCAGCAGCCCGGACCCCAGCGGGGGGAACACCGGGGAGCTGTTTTTT	CASSPDPSGGNTGELFF	TRBV5-1	TRBJ2-2	-	TRBD2
TGTGCCAGCAGTTCCGTGACAGGGGGGGGCGATGAGCAGTTCTTC	CASSSVTGGGDEQFF	TRBV6-5	TRBJ2-1	-	TRBD1
TGTGCCAGCAACCGCGAGATAGCGGGAGATGAGCAGTTCTTC	CASNREIAGDEQFF	TRBV19	TRBJ2-1	-	TRBD2
TGTGCCAGCAGCTCGTCGAATAGCGGGAGTATATATGAGCAGTTCTTC	CASSSSNSGSIYEQFF	TRBV7-9	TRBJ2-1	-	TRBD2
TGCGCCAGCAGCCAATCCGGACTAACGCCGTACAATGAGCAGTTCTTC	CASSQSGLTPYNEQFF	TRBV4-1	TRBJ2-1	-	-
TGTGCCAGCAGCTTAGAAGGGGCGCGCGAAAAACTGTTTTTT	CASSLEGAREKLFF	TRBV7-8	TRBJ1-4	-	-
TGTGCCAGCAGTCCCGAGGGGGCGGGAGGTGGCTACACCTTC	CASSPEGAGGGYTF	TRBV6-5	TRBJ1-2	-	TRBD1
TGTGCCAGCAGTTTATTTCCGGCCCGGGGTGTGCAGACCCAGTACTTC	CASSLFPARGVQTQYF	TRBV28	TRBJ2-5	-	-
TGTGCCAGCAGTTACGGAGGGGTCTACGAGCAGTACTTC	CASSYGGVYEQYF	TRBV6-5	TRBJ2-7	-	-
TGTGCCATCAGTGAACAGGGGTTTGAATACACTGAAGCTTTCTTT	CAISEQGFEYTEAFF	TRBV10-3	TRBJ1-1	-	TRBD1
TGCGCCAGCAGCCACCTGGGTCGGAGCTCCTACGAGCAGTACTTC	CASSHLGRSSYEQYF	TRBV4-1	TRBJ2-7	-	-
TGTGCCAGCAGCGTAATTCTTTCGTCAGGGCCCAACACTGAAGCTTTCTTT	CASSVILSSGPNTEAFF	TRBV9	TRBJ1-1	-	-
TGTGCCAGCAGCTCCCAGGACAGATATAGCAATCAGCCCCAGCATTTT	CASSSQDRYSNQPQHF	TRBV7-9	TRBJ1-5	-	-
TGTGCCAGTAGAGGCGGGGACTTCACAGATACGCAGTATTTT	CASRGGDFTDTQYF	TRBV19	TRBJ2-3	-	-
TGTGCCAGCAGCTTGGAGCTAAATACGCAGTATTTT	CASSLELNTQYF	TRBV5-4	TRBJ2-3	-	-
TGTGCCAGCAGCCCCGTGGGGAGGGGAATAGATACGCAGTATTTT	CASSPVGRGIDTQYF	TRBV27	TRBJ2-3	-	TRBD2
TGTGCCAGTAGTATAGCATTGGACAATGAGCAGTTCTTC	CASSIALDNEQFF	TRBV19	TRBJ2-1	-	-
TGTGCCAGCAGCCACGGGACAGTGAACACTGAAGCTTTCTTT	CASSHGTVNTEAFF	TRBV5-6	TRBJ1-1	-	TRBD1
TGTGCCAGCAGTCTCGGGAGGGCTCCCCTATCCAGATACGCAGATACGCAGTATTTT	CASSLGRAPLSRYADTQYF	TRBV27	TRBJ2-3	-	TRBD2
TGTGCCAGCAGCTTGCGGGAGGGCCACAATGAGCAGTTCTTC	CASSLREGHNEQFF	TRBV7-6	TRBJ2-1	-	TRBD2
TGTGCCAGCAGTTACCCGGGGTTAACTGAAGCTTTCTTT	CASSYPGLTEAFF	TRBV6-5	TRBJ1-1	-	-
TGTGCCAGCAGTAGGACGGGGGGTGAAAAACTGTTTTTT	CASSRTGGEKLFF	TRBV6-5	TRBJ1-4	-	-
TGTGCCATCAGCCCGGGACGGATAGAGACCCAGTACTTC	CAISPGRIETQYF	TRBV10-3	TRBJ2-5	-	-
TGTGCTAGCAGCTTAAGCACGGGGGCCTCCTACGAGCAGTACTTC	CASSLSTGASYEQYF	TRBV7-7	TRBJ2-7	-	-
TGTGCCAGCAGCCTAGTAGCGGGTAAGGAGCAGTTCTTC	CASSLVAGKEQFF	TRBV7-9	TRBJ2-1	once	TRBD2
TGCGCCAGCAGCTTGGCCGATGACACGAACTACGAGCAGTACTTC	CASSLADDTNYEQYF	TRBV5-1	TRBJ2-7	-	-
TGTGCCAGCAGCGAAACCGGGGAGAACACTGAAGCTTTCTTT	CASSETGENTEAFF	TRBV13	TRBJ1-1	-	-
TGTGCCAGCATGAGGCCTACCCCTGACTACGAGCAGTACTTC	CASMRPTPDYEQYF	TRBV28	TRBJ2-7	-	-
TGTGCTAGCAGCTTCCGAGACAGGGTCTACGAGCAGTACTTC	CASSFRDRVYEQYF	TRBV7-7	TRBJ2-7	-	TRBD1
TGCGCCAGCAGCGCCCCGGAAGGAGAGACCCAGTACTTC	CASSAPEGETQYF	TRBV10-2	TRBJ2-5	-	-
TGTGCCAGCAGCTTAATAGCGGGAGCAGGCTACGAGCAGTACTTC	CASSLIAGAGYEQYF	TRBV7-2	TRBJ2-7	-	TRBD2
TGTGCCAGCAGCCCGACGGGAGGGAATTACTACGAGCAGTACTTC	CASSPTGGNYYEQYF	TRBV9	TRBJ2-7	-	TRBD2
TGTGCCAGCAGCTTAGACCACTTCGAGGGGGAGTTTTACAATGAGCAGTTCTTC	CASSLDHFEGEFYNEQFF	TRBV11-2	TRBJ2-1	once	-
TGTGCCACCAGCAAGGCAGATACGCAGTATTTT	CATSKADTQYF	TRBV15	TRBJ2-3	once	-
TGTGCCAGCAGTTACGGCGGGACAGGGACCGGGGCCAACGTCCTGACTTTC	CASSYGGTGTGANVLTF	TRBV28	TRBJ2-6	-	TRBD1
TGCAGCGTCAGGATAGCGGGCGCCTACGAGCAGTACTTC	CSVRIAGAYEQYF	TRBV29-1	TRBJ2-7	once	TRBD2
TGCAGTGCCATCGTGCCTCCCCTTTTCTACGAGCAGTACTTC	CSAIVPPLFYEQYF	TRBV29-1	TRBJ2-7	-	-